The rows below give T cell receptor beta chains drawn from one sample of a study of cytomegalovirus exposure and HLA in healthy donors. Method: immunoSEQ multiplex PCR; TCRdb's copy keeps in-frame clones and lacks some. The data contain roughly 190,000 clones, around nine tenths of them singletons. The sequenced material came from PBMCs. The receptor set was obtained from a woman between 18 and 29 years old in good health and CMV-seronegative. The CDR3 runs from the conserved cysteine through the conserved F or W. D genes are given only for firm matches. Not all rows give a size; the values are once, few, many and, for expanded clones, a class.

-,-,TRBV27,TRBJ1-1,CASSPTLNTEAFF,TGTGCCAGCAGTCCGACACTGAACACTGAAGCTTTCTTT
-,-,TRBV9,TRBJ1-4,CASSPREGVAEKLFF,TGTGCCAGCAGCCCCCGCGAGGGGGTGGCTGAAAAACTGTTTTTT
-,-,TRBV28,TRBJ2-7,CASRRGGEQYF,TGTGCCAGCCGGAGGGGGGGCGAGCAGTACTTC
TRBD2,-,TRBV14,TRBJ2-1,CASSQGIAAGESRDEQFF,TGTGCCAGCAGCCAAGGCATAGCAGCGGGAGAGTCCAGGGATGAGCAGTTCTTC
-,-,TRBV2,TRBJ1-1,CPTGKTDNTEAFF,TGTCCCACAGGGAAGACAGATAACACTGAAGCTTTCTTT
-,-,TRBV6-6,TRBJ1-1,CASSTQGANTEAFF,TGTGCCAGCAGCACTCAAGGGGCGAACACTGAAGCTTTCTTT
TRBD1,once,TRBV18,TRBJ2-7,CASSLGDRTYEQYF,TGTGCCAGCTCACTAGGGGACAGAACCTACGAGCAGTACTTC
-,-,TRBV19,TRBJ1-1,CASSISREGTEAFF,TGTGCCAGTAGTATATCTAGGGAGGGCACTGAAGCTTTCTTT
TRBD2,-,TRBV7-2,TRBJ2-5,CASSSRTSGTQYF,TGTGCCAGCAGCTCGCGGACTAGTGGGACCCAGTACTTC
TRBD1,once,TRBV4-2,TRBJ2-7,CASSQDKNRGNEQYF,TGTGCCAGCAGCCAAGATAAGAACAGGGGAAACGAGCAGTACTTC
TRBD1,-,TRBV28,TRBJ1-2,CASTSGTGSGRIGYTF,TGTGCCAGCACTTCCGGGACAGGCTCGGGAAGGATAGGCTACACCTTC
-,once,TRBV7-8,TRBJ1-5,CASSLAHSLGQPQHF,TGTGCCAGCAGCTTAGCGCACTCACTAGGGCAGCCCCAGCATTTT
-,-,TRBV6-5,TRBJ1-3,CASSNGIGSGNTIYF,TGTGCCAGCAGTAACGGGATCGGATCTGGAAACACCATATATTTT
-,-,TRBV5-1,TRBJ1-3,CASSPTELLRVVSGNTIYF,TGCGCCAGCAGTCCGACTGAGCTTTTGAGGGTAGTATCTGGAAACACCATATATTTT
-,-,TRBV5-4,TRBJ2-7,CASSPIRGRGAYEQYF,TGTGCCAGCAGCCCCATTCGAGGGAGGGGGGCCTACGAGCAGTACTTC
-,-,TRBV29-1,TRBJ2-1,CSVAGGEQFF,TGCAGCGTTGCAGGAGGTGAGCAGTTCTTC
-,-,TRBV30,TRBJ1-2,CAWSVTRGQSYGYTF,TGTGCCTGGAGTGTGACCCGTGGACAGTCCTATGGCTACACCTTC
TRBD1,-,TRBV27,TRBJ1-5,CASTPGTGPNQPQHF,TGTGCCAGTACTCCAGGGACAGGGCCCAATCAGCCCCAGCATTTT
-,-,TRBV7-2,TRBJ2-1,CASSSRGRGGDEQFF,TGTGCCAGCAGCTCCCGGGGTCGTGGGGGCGATGAGCAGTTCTTC
TRBD1,-,TRBV2,TRBJ2-1,CASSRDRLSNNEQFF,TGTGCCAGCAGCCGGGACAGACTTTCGAACAATGAGCAGTTCTTC
TRBD2,once,TRBV7-3,TRBJ2-3,CASSLGYHPTSGITDTQYF,TGTGCCAGCAGCTTGGGCTATCACCCAACTAGCGGGATCACAGATACGCAGTATTTT
TRBD1,few,TRBV6-5,TRBJ1-1,CASSYSTGVNTEAFF,TGTGCCAGCAGTTACTCGACAGGGGTTAACACTGAAGCTTTCTTT
TRBD2,-,TRBV5-1,TRBJ2-2,CASSAGGLGSPGELFF,TGCGCCAGCAGCGCTGGGGGACTAGGGTCCCCCGGGGAGCTGTTTTTT
-,once,TRBV7-6,TRBJ2-3,CASSLLASETDTQYF,TGTGCCAGCAGCTTGCTGGCTAGCGAGACAGATACGCAGTATTTT
TRBD1,-,TRBV11-1,TRBJ2-7,CASSEPGQGTYEQYF,TGTGCCAGCAGCGAACCGGGACAGGGTACCTACGAGCAGTACTTC
-,-,TRBV30,TRBJ2-5,CAWSTGETQYF,TGTGCCTGGAGTACAGGAGAGACCCAGTACTTC
-,-,TRBV19,TRBJ1-5,CASSAGTPNQPQHF,TGTGCCAGTAGTGCCGGGACACCCAATCAGCCCCAGCATTTT
TRBD1,-,TRBV15,TRBJ2-7,CATSRGASTGVFDEQYF,TGTGCCACCAGCAGAGGCGCGAGCACAGGGGTCTTCGACGAGCAGTACTTC
-,-,TRBV7-7,TRBJ2-1,CASSLELGGYNEQFF,TGTGCTAGCAGCTTAGAACTAGGGGGTTACAATGAGCAGTTCTTC
TRBD2,-,TRBV25-1,TRBJ2-7,CASPEGGREGPREQYF,TGTGCCAGCCCAGAAGGGGGGCGGGAGGGCCCAAGGGAGCAGTACTTC
-,few,TRBV2,TRBJ2-5,CASSVSSKWETQYF,TGTGCCAGCAGTGTTAGCTCAAAGTGGGAGACCCAGTACTTC
TRBD2,once,TRBV10-1,TRBJ2-3,CASRVAGPARSTDTQYF,TGCGCCAGCAGGGTAGCGGGGCCAGCCCGTAGCACAGATACGCAGTATTTT
TRBD1,-,TRBV29-1,TRBJ1-1,CSVEGTGGNTEAFF,TGCAGCGTTGAGGGAACAGGGGGGAACACTGAAGCTTTCTTT
-,-,TRBV5-4,TRBJ1-6,CASSPAGYNGPLHF,TGTGCCAGCAGCCCTGCAGGCTATAACGGACCCCTCCACTTT
-,-,TRBV21-1,TRBJ1-1,CASSNSAAMNTEAFF,TGTGCCAGCAGCAACAGCGCCGCGATGAACACTGAAGCTTTCTTT
TRBD1,-,TRBV27,TRBJ2-3,CASSFRTGGGTQYF,TGTGCCAGCAGTTTCCGGACAGGGGGTGGTACGCAGTATTTT
-,once,TRBV11-3,TRBJ2-7,CASSLGLQQYF,TGTGCCAGCAGCTTGGGACTCCAGCAGTACTTC
-,-,TRBV27,TRBJ2-7,CASSRRGIGNEQYF,TGTGCCAGCTCTCGCAGGGGCATTGGGAACGAGCAGTACTTC
TRBD1,once,TRBV19,TRBJ1-5,CASRRGQTNQPQHF,TGTGCCAGTAGAAGGGGGCAGACCAATCAGCCCCAGCATTTT
-,-,TRBV7-2,TRBJ2-7,CASSSTAGFSYEQYF,TGTGCCAGCAGCTCCACCGCGGGGTTCTCCTACGAGCAGTACTTC
TRBD2,-,TRBV11-2,TRBJ2-5,CASSYPGTSGGSEETQYF,TGTGCCAGCAGCTATCCCGGGACTAGCGGGGGGAGCGAAGAGACCCAGTACTTC
-,-,TRBV2,TRBJ1-2,CATIRGEGYGYTF,TGTGCCACCATACGGGGGGAAGGCTATGGCTACACCTTC
-,-,TRBV7-8,TRBJ1-2,CASSLGQGRDYGYTF,TGTGCCAGCAGCTTAGGGCAGGGGCGCGACTATGGCTACACCTTC
-,-,TRBV29-1,TRBJ1-1,CSGRAISEAFF,TGCAGCGGCAGGGCCATTTCGGAAGCTTTCTTT
TRBD2,-,TRBV5-1,TRBJ2-1,CASSLRPLAGGGDEQFF,TGCGCCAGCAGCTTACGCCCCTTAGCGGGAGGGGGCGATGAGCAGTTCTTC
-,once,TRBV18,TRBJ1-2,CASSPPSGYYGYTF,TGTGCCAGCTCACCACCGTCAGGGTATTATGGCTACACCTTC
TRBD1,-,TRBV6-6,TRBJ1-1,CASSYYNRGLDEAFF,TGTGCCAGCAGTTATTATAACAGGGGGCTGGACGAAGCTTTCTTT
-,once,TRBV18,TRBJ1-1,CASSPGSTTGNTEAFF,TGTGCCAGCTCACCAGGCTCCACAACGGGGAACACTGAAGCTTTCTTT